Sequencing of this TCR beta chain was carried out in a study of T cells in Graves' hyperthyroidism and ophthalmopathy (dated by TCRdb to 2018 to 2020). With regard to the full study: Peripheral blood samples were taken at initial diagnosis, before any treatment was given. Once sampling was done, hyperthyroidism patients were given methimazole at a starting dose of 30 mg daily, whereas ophthalmopathy patients were given high-dose intravenous methylprednisolone. TCR V-J signatures able to tell the groups apart were searched for in a discovery cohort of 90 to 100 patients, of whom over 40 had Graves' ophthalmopathy and around 58 had stable Graves' hyperthyroidism. The 100 discovery patients were divided at random into training and test sets in a 7:3 ratio. In addition, the study compared T-cell repertoires in thyroid tissue and in blood from roughly six Graves' hyperthyroidism patients. Prospective prediction of ophthalmopathy was tested in an independent validation cohort of under 20 hyperthyroidism patients and 17 patients who later progressed to ophthalmopathy. The paper reports TCR Vbeta CDR3 sequencing of about 140 peripheral blood samples: around 41 ophthalmopathy, 70 to 85 hyperthyroidism and approximately 17 progressor patients. Overall study results and their limits: Sample size was not statistically predetermined, and blinding of investigators to group allocation was not performed. In validation, the model predicted progression to ophthalmopathy a median of around six months before onset, with about 70% sensitivity and roughly 79% specificity. A model built on a 13 V-J signature distinguished ophthalmopathy from stable hyperthyroidism, reaching about 88% sensitivity and approximately 81% specificity in cross-validation and 80%/75% in testing. Most expanded thyroid clonotypes (frequency above 0.001) were also detected in blood, a finding suggesting that blood repertoires may reflect thyroid immune responses.

Stable Graves' hyperthyroidism was defined as no progression to ophthalmopathy during 18 months of follow-up. Hyperthyroidism patients were newly diagnosed, had a disease duration of under 2 months, and were aged 18 to 65 years. Any patient with an uncontrolled infection, another autoimmune disease, pregnancy or lactation was excluded. Diagnoses were established on the basis of clinical symptoms, serum thyroxine and TRAb, thyroid ultrasound, and orbital computed tomography. PBMCs were isolated from approximately 10 ml of fresh peripheral blood by Ficoll-Paque density gradient centrifugation. Total RNA was extracted using Trizol reagent, and RNA quality was assessed on an Agilent 2100 Bioanalyzer. This clonotype showed up many times. The antigen this receptor binds is unknown. Within one base of it there is no much larger clone, and no base qualities were kept. For CDR1 and CDR2, the germline V gene lists KGHDR and SFDVKD. The CDR3 contains 13 residues, cysteine and phenylalanine counted. The sequence is cut down to CDR3 DNA, 39 bases in frame from base 1. Relative to germline, V is 6 bases shorter and J is 5 bases shorter, with 12 bases between their ends.

The TCR beta CDR3 regions were amplified from the RNA transcripts. The TCR CDR3 was subjected to a first round of RT-PCR using the HTBI primer set and the Qiagen OneStep RT-PCR kit. Libraries were constructed in a second round of multiplex PCR, after which size selection and purification were performed. Sequencing of the libraries was done on an Illumina HiSeq2000 using paired-end 100 bp reads. The paper's data handling went like this. SOAPnuke was used to process the raw data, removing reads that contained adapters or uncalled bases, had a mean Phred below 15, or lacked an exact match to the constant primer or identifier. High-quality paired reads were merged with COPE v1.2.5, and unique nucleotide sequences were defined as clonotypes. MiTCR v1.1 was used to align clonotypes to the IMGT TRBV, TRBD and TRBJ reference segments. The analysis was restricted to V-J combinations with a frequency above 0.0001, which together covered 99.2% of the repertoires. A TCS score was defined as the ratio of F50 (clonal expansion) to E x V (chaos), with BLOSUM62-based TCRdist applied between CDR3 peptides within each V-J. Welch's t-statistics and random forest reduced around 550 V-J features to around 14, which were used in a naive Bayes classifier (R e1071). The raw public reads went through TCRdb reprocessing: fastp at Q25, MiXCR clone calling, in-frame beta chains kept. Each CDR3 protein gets just one entry, which takes the most common genes and DNA from the rows behind it. The V and J calls and clone size come from TCRdb's table, not from the authors' own analysis. This sample has 250,000 to 300,000 distinct CDR3 sequences in its table, and about 13% of those were observed once. The ten largest clonotypes hold 7.9% of the sample.

The rearranged segments are TRBV24-1 and TRBJ1-1; the D gene identity is not certain. The sequencing sample was made of blood. The TCR comes from a middle-aged woman with Graves' hyperthyroidism. The DNA is TGTGCCACCAGTAATCTAGTGGGTACTGAAGCTTTCTTT. Its translation reads: CATSNLVGTEAFF.